This TCR beta chain was recovered during a study of OX40 agonist ivuxolimab in advanced cancers. Produced via immunoSEQ multiplex PCR; TCRdb's table is partial and in-frame only. The sample holds roughly 90,000 clones, just over 90% seen once. Trimming took 6 bases from V and 4 from J, leaving 9 bases between them. CDR1 and CDR2 from the germline V gene are KGHSH and LQKENI. This CDR3 region has 12 residues. This clone has a handful of counts. The chain has TRBV18 and TRBJ1-2; D possibly corresponds to TRBD1 (5 bases). The source is an adult with an advanced solid tumor such as melanoma, head and neck, liver or kidney cancer. This sample comprised CD4+ or CD8+ T cells sorted from blood, obtained in a trial of the OX40 agonist ivuxolimab. In DNA form, the CDR3 reads TGTGCCAGCTCCTGGGACTCCTATGGCTACACCTTC. It specifies CASSWDSYGYTF.